What follows are 20 T cell receptor beta chains derived from one specimen sequenced in a study of control samples from healthy donors and cancer patients. Clones were sequenced by immunoSEQ multiplex PCR, and TCRdb holds only the in-frame ones, with some missing. The table has around 200,000 clones, 90% to 95% seen once. What was sequenced was blood. The receptors here all came from a man younger than 30 in good health.

The chain is built from TRBV5-1 and TRBJ2-1, with TRBD2 matching over 8 bases. Germline values: CDR1 SGHRS, CDR2 YFSETQ. Germline trimming cut 5 bases from V and 2 bases from J; bases unmatched to any gene: 12. The CDR3 contains 17 residues. Here the CDR3 reads CASREVWSGGPYNEQFF. The CDR3 nucleotides are TGCGCCAGCAGAGAAGTATGGAGCGGGGGCCCCTACAATGAGCAGTTCTTC.

CDR3 amino acids: CASGLQGAYGYTF. The CDR3 bases are TGTGCCAGCGGATTACAGGGGGCCTATGGCTACACCTTC. This rearrangement joins TRBV12-3 or TRBV12-4 to TRBJ1-2, with 9 bases that match TRBD1. CDR3 length: 13 residues. Trimming at V came to 8 bases and at J to 4 bases, leaving 5 bases not matched to a gene.

This rearrangement joins TRBV12-3 or TRBV12-4 to TRBJ1-2, with D possibly matching TRBD1 (5 bases). The CDR3 extends over 13 amino acids. V was trimmed by 4 bases and J by 8 bases, leaving 14 bases between them. The CDR3 loop reads CASSSLGVRGYTF. The CDR3 coding sequence is TGTGCCAGCAGTTCTTTAGGGGTCCGAGGCTACACCTTC.

V is TRBV7-2 and J is TRBJ2-5, with 10 bases fitting TRBD2. The length of the CDR3 is 17 residues. Germline V gives CDR1 SGHTA, CDR2 FQGNSA. Germline trimming cut 2 bases from V and 5 bases from J; bases unmatched to any gene: 11. The CDR3 here is CASSLMAASGGGETQYF. CDR3 nucleotides: TGTGCCAGCAGCTTAATGGCGGCTAGCGGGGGCGGGGAGACCCAGTACTTC.

The chain has TRBV9 and TRBJ2-5; D is tentatively TRBD1 or TRBD2 (6 bases each). The CDR3 loop spans 14 amino acids. Trimming took off 0 bases at V and 5 bases at J, with 11 bases between the two ends. The germline gives CDR1 SGDLS, CDR2 YYNGEE. In DNA form, the CDR3 reads TGTGCCAGCAGCGTAGAGGGGGGATGGGAGACCCAGTACTTC. Translated: CASSVEGGWETQYF.

The chain links TRBV21-1 to TRBJ1-1. TRBV21-1 is tagged as a pseudogene. CDR3 length: 15 residues. CDR3 sequence (DNA): TGTGCCAGCAGCAATCTCGGCCTGGGGGACACTGAAGCTTTCTTT. Translated: CASSNLGLGDTEAFF.

CDR3 coding DNA: TGTGCCATCAGTGAGTCTAAGGGGGGAAAAGGCACAGATACGCAGTATTTT. It yields the protein CAISESKGGKGTDTQYF. The chain recombines TRBV10-3 with TRBJ2-3; D assignment may be TRBD1 or TRBD2 (6 bases each). Trimming removed 0 bases from V and 1 base from J, with 14 bases in between. Germline V gene data show CDR1 as ENHRY and CDR2 as SYGVKD. This CDR3 spans 17 amino acids.

Worth noting for this clone: This same CDR3 is encoded by further DNA sequences in the sample. The CDR3 spells CASSEGGPNQPQHF. The CDR3 DNA reads TGTGCCAGCAGTGAAGGAGGACCCAATCAGCCCCAGCATTTT. The chain uses TRBV6-1 and TRBJ1-5; no clear D gene. CDR3 length: 14 amino acids. Deletions cut 1 base from V and 3 bases from J, with 7 bases between. The germline CDR1 and CDR2 sequences are MNHNS and SASEGT.

The rearrangement uses TRBV5-6 and TRBJ1-2; no definite D call. Germline V gene data show CDR1 as SGHDT and CDR2 as YYEEEE. The CDR3 is 14 residues long. V was trimmed by 1 base and J by 4 bases, leaving 11 bases between them. The CDR3 DNA reads TGTGCCAGCAGCTTGCCGGGCCTGAGCTATGGCTACACCTTC. Translated, it gives CASSLPGLSYGYTF.

This chain uses TRBV9 with TRBJ2-1; D possibly corresponds to TRBD2 (5 bases). There are 15 residues in the CDR3. Germline CDR1 SGDLS, CDR2 YYNGEE. V lost 0 bases to trimming and J lost 2 bases, with 9 bases between them. The DNA for the CDR3 is TGTGCCAGCAGCGTAGAACTAGAAGCCTACAATGAGCAGTTCTTC. Translation: CASSVELEAYNEQFF.

The gene calls are TRBV24-1 and TRBJ1-2, with 10 bases identical to TRBD1. In germline, CDR1 is KGHDR, CDR2 SFDVKD. With 9 bases clipped from V and 3 bases from J, the junction kept 6 bases outside the gene matches. The CDR3 has 14 residues. CDR3 nucleotide sequence: TGTGCCACCGGTGGGGACAGGGGAGACTATGGCTACACCTTC. Encoded protein: CATGGDRGDYGYTF.

The chain links TRBV14 to TRBJ1-5; D is unresolved. There are 13 residues in the CDR3. Germline V lookup: CDR1 SGHDN, CDR2 FVKESK. Trimming took off 0 bases at V and 2 bases at J, with 2 bases between the two ends. In DNA form, the CDR3 reads TGTGCCAGCAGCCAAGACCGCAATCAGCCCCAGCATTTT. Translated, it gives CASSQDRNQPQHF.

This chain links TRBV12-3 or TRBV12-4 with TRBJ2-2; D remains unclear. The CDR3 covers 13 residues. V lost 6 bases and J 3 bases, leaving 8 bases between the germline ends. CDR3 sequence (DNA): TGTGCCAGCAGCTCCCTGGACACCGGGGAGCTGTTTTTT. Protein: CASSSLDTGELFF.

The chain links TRBV6-1 to TRBJ2-2; D remains ambiguous. The CDR3 is made up of 16 amino acids. CDR1 MNHNS and CDR2 SASEGT come from the germline V gene. Trimming left V 3 bases short and J 1 base short, with 12 bases between. The CDR3 spells CASSDEPHMNTGELFF. CDR3 bases: TGTGCCAGCAGTGACGAGCCGCATATGAACACCGGGGAGCTGTTTTTT.

This rearrangement joins TRBV5-1 to TRBJ1-1; D is uncertain. Germline V gene lookup returns CDR1 SGHRS and CDR2 YFSETQ. Between the trimmed V and J ends, which lost 4 bases and 2 bases, there was a span of 12 bases. The CDR3 length is 14 residues. The CDR3: CASSLYSGNTEAFF. DNA of the CDR3: TGCGCCAGCAGCCTCTACTCGGGCAACACTGAAGCTTTCTTT.

The chain recombines TRBV15 with TRBJ2-5; the D gene is possibly TRBD1 (7 bases). Germline-derived CDR1 and CDR2 are LNHNV and YYDKDF (reference sequence). The CDR3 is 13 residues long. V was cut by 2 bases and J by 4 bases, with 8 bases left in between. CDR3 in DNA: TGTGCCACCAGCAGACAGGGGGGAGAGACCCAGTACTTC. This sequence encodes CATSRQGGETQYF. Complete variable domain (other parts from reference TRBV15 and TRBJ2-5): DAMVIQNPRYQVTQFGKPVTLSCSQTLNHNVMYWYQQKSSQAPKLLFHYYDKDFNNEADTPDNFQSRRPNTSFCFLDIRSPGLGDTAMYLCATSRQGGETQYFGPGTRLLVL.

The rearrangement uses TRBV7-6 and TRBJ2-7, with 12 bases identical to TRBD1. V lost 5 bases to trimming and J lost 6 bases; unmatched junction nucleotides: 11. Germline V gene data show CDR1 as SGHVS and CDR2 as FNYEAQ. The CDR3 spans 16 residues. The CDR3 DNA sequence: TGTGCCAGCAGCCCCAATCCGGGACAGGGGGCTGGCGAGCAGTACTTC. This sequence encodes CASSPNPGQGAGEQYF. Combining the CDR3 with reference TRBV7-6 and TRBJ2-7 gives the whole variable domain GAGVSQSPRYKVTKRGQDVALRCDPISGHVSLYWYRQALGQGPEFLTYFNYEAQQDKSGLPNDRFSAERPEGSISTLTIQRTEQRDSAMYRCASSPNPGQGAGEQYFGPGTRLTVT.

As concerns this clone: The same CDR3 can be traced to other DNA sequences in this sample. The chain carries TRBV6-4 and TRBJ2-2; 11 bases are a match to TRBD1. Per germline, CDR1 MRHNA and CDR2 SNTAGT. The V gene end was trimmed by 3 bases and the J gene end by 6 bases; junction bases not matched to a gene: 6. This CDR3 region has 16 residues. This CDR3 reads CASSDQGTGGAGELFF. CDR3 coding DNA: TGTGCCAGCAGTGATCAAGGGACAGGGGGGGCCGGGGAGCTGTTTTTT.

A single count supports this clone. The chain joins TRBV18 to TRBJ1-3; D is unresolved. Trimming took off 3 bases at V and 3 bases at J, with 6 bases between the two ends. This CDR3 contains 13 residues. Germline CDR1 reads KGHSH; CDR2 reads LQKENI. The CDR3 loop reads CASSPSYGNTIYF. The CDR3 DNA is TGTGCCAGCTCACCTTCCTATGGAAACACCATATATTTT.

This clone was seen a handful of times. The genes are TRBV3-1 (or the pseudogene TRBV3-2) and TRBJ1-2; no clear D. V was clipped by 4 bases and J by 4 bases, with 10 bases between them. Looked up from germline, CDR1 is LGHDT and CDR2 is YNNKEL (reference sequence). This CDR3 has 13 amino acids. DNA for the CDR3: TGTGCCAGCAGCCCCGCGGGAAGCTATGGCTACACCTTC. Protein product: CASSPAGSYGYTF.